The rows below give T cell receptor beta chains drawn from one sample of a study of ipilimumab plus nivolumab after autologous stem cell transplantation. Only in-frame clones appear in the TCRdb table, and some are missing; sequencing was by immunoSEQ multiplex PCR. The data show 22,000 or so clones, roughly four fifths seen once. Here the sequenced sample was PBMCs, taken in a trial of ipilimumab plus nivolumab as post-transplant consolidation. These receptors were obtained from a male donor with diffuse large B-cell lymphoma. Both conserved end residues are part of each CDR3. Each record gives: J gene, V gene, CDR3 protein.

J gene: TRBJ2-4
V gene: TRBV4-1
CDR3 protein: CASSRARQGVAGIGKNIQYF

J gene: TRBJ1-1
V gene: TRBV7-9
CDR3 protein: CASSVPGQRTEAFF

J gene: TRBJ2-3
V gene: TRBV5-1
CDR3 protein: CASSLARTSDEDTQYF

J gene: TRBJ2-7
V gene: TRBV30
CDR3 protein: CAWDRASGPYEQYF

J gene: TRBJ2-7
V gene: TRBV27
CDR3 protein: CASSPTSGLSYEQYF

J gene: TRBJ1-6
V gene: TRBV18
CDR3 protein: CASSPQTGGNSPLHF

J gene: TRBJ2-5
V gene: TRBV9
CDR3 protein: CASSVGGAETQYF

J gene: TRBJ1-2
V gene: TRBV5-4
CDR3 protein: CASSLGRSRDYGYTF

J gene: TRBJ2-3
V gene: TRBV5-8
CDR3 protein: CASSRLAAGTDTQYF

J gene: TRBJ2-1
V gene: TRBV5-1
CDR3 protein: CASSLAPRGPLNEQFF

J gene: TRBJ2-2
V gene: TRBV5-4
CDR3 protein: CASSPVGRGTEGGELFF

J gene: TRBJ2-1
V gene: TRBV6-1
CDR3 protein: CASSSTSGSDEQFF

J gene: TRBJ1-4
V gene: TRBV5-4
CDR3 protein: CASSQNRGLDEKLFF

J gene: TRBJ1-2
V gene: TRBV11-3
CDR3 protein: CASSLNSIGPQGYTF

J gene: TRBJ2-1
V gene: TRBV7-8
CDR3 protein: CASSPGRLGNEQFF

J gene: TRBJ2-1
V gene: TRBV7-6
CDR3 protein: CASSGYSYNEQFF

J gene: TRBJ2-5
V gene: TRBV5-5
CDR3 protein: CASSLELAGALAQYF

J gene: TRBJ2-2
V gene: TRBV4-1
CDR3 protein: CASSQDGTGFYSGELFF

J gene: TRBJ2-7
V gene: TRBV19
CDR3 protein: CASSIDRLAGEQYF

J gene: TRBJ2-1
V gene: TRBV28
CDR3 protein: CASSPGTGSSYNEQFF

J gene: TRBJ1-2
V gene: TRBV12-1
CDR3 protein: CADLRGRNYGYTF

J gene: TRBJ2-7
V gene: TRBV6-1
CDR3 protein: CASSEELAGAYEQYF

J gene: TRBJ2-7
V gene: TRBV5-1
CDR3 protein: CASSLFQGTSYEQYF

J gene: TRBJ1-5
V gene: TRBV7-9
CDR3 protein: CASSLGQSNQPQHF

J gene: TRBJ1-1
V gene: TRBV9
CDR3 protein: CASSAMMGTEAFF

J gene: TRBJ1-3
V gene: TRBV9
CDR3 protein: CASSRGQGDPGNTIYF

J gene: TRBJ1-1
V gene: TRBV7-8
CDR3 protein: CASSLRAPDTEAFF

J gene: TRBJ2-1
V gene: TRBV10-3
CDR3 protein: CAISEREDEQFF

J gene: TRBJ1-1
V gene: TRBV19
CDR3 protein: CASSITGRDTEAFF

J gene: TRBJ1-1
V gene: TRBV19
CDR3 protein: CASSLLLNTEAFF

J gene: TRBJ2-3
V gene: TRBV30
CDR3 protein: CAYEASGGADTQYF

J gene: TRBJ1-5
V gene: TRBV30
CDR3 protein: CAWDRGLSNQPQHF

J gene: TRBJ1-1
V gene: TRBV9
CDR3 protein: CASSAKTGTASNPNTEAFF

J gene: TRBJ1-2
V gene: TRBV2
CDR3 protein: CASSEQPNYGYTF

J gene: TRBJ1-2
V gene: TRBV30
CDR3 protein: CAWRTSHLVYGYTF

J gene: TRBJ2-3
V gene: TRBV27
CDR3 protein: CASRGTSSDTQYF

J gene: TRBJ2-7
V gene: TRBV7-9
CDR3 protein: CASTDRAYEQYF

J gene: TRBJ2-7
V gene: TRBV6-5
CDR3 protein: CASSPGQGGEQYF

J gene: .
V gene: TRBV19
CDR3 protein: CASSEGQGLYEQYF

J gene: TRBJ2-2
V gene: TRBV5-6
CDR3 protein: CASRLAGHTGELFF

J gene: TRBJ2-7
V gene: TRBV28
CDR3 protein: CASSFLRELQYF

J gene: TRBJ2-3
V gene: TRBV27
CDR3 protein: CASSYAPGQRTDTQYF

J gene: TRBJ1-2
V gene: TRBV5-1
CDR3 protein: CASSVGQGIYGYTF

J gene: TRBJ1-2
V gene: TRBV29-1
CDR3 protein: CSVGEALYGYTF

J gene: TRBJ2-1
V gene: TRBV19
CDR3 protein: CASSPGLAGYNEQFF

J gene: TRBJ2-7
V gene: TRBV7-6
CDR3 protein: CASSSATSGSYEQYF

J gene: TRBJ1-5
V gene: TRBV7-2
CDR3 protein: CASSQSRANNQPQHF

J gene: TRBJ2-2
V gene: TRBV6-4
CDR3 protein: CASSDRGDTGELFF

J gene: TRBJ1-5
V gene: TRBV7-9
CDR3 protein: CASSLYFQPQHF

J gene: TRBJ2-1
V gene: TRBV27
CDR3 protein: CASSLAPPRLAGAYEQFF

J gene: TRBJ2-7
V gene: TRBV11-3
CDR3 protein: CASSRLAGAYEQYF

J gene: TRBJ2-2
V gene: TRBV6-5
CDR3 protein: CASSPGLQYTGELFF

J gene: TRBJ2-1
V gene: TRBV11-3
CDR3 protein: CASSLEGTSGISYNEQFF

J gene: TRBJ2-1
V gene: TRBV7-3
CDR3 protein: CASSLDGLPYNEQFF

J gene: TRBJ2-5
V gene: TRBV5-5
CDR3 protein: CASSSAGPRTQYF

J gene: TRBJ2-2
V gene: TRBV7-3
CDR3 protein: CASSFSGAPGELFF

J gene: TRBJ2-3
V gene: TRBV5-1
CDR3 protein: CASSLEDLADTQYF